Each of the 24 T cell receptor beta chains below was sequenced from the same sample in a study of glioma-infiltrating T cells. Using RNA template, CDR3s of TCR alpha and beta were amplified with iRepertoire arm-PCR. TCRdb re-called the multiplex PCR reads with MiXCR, one entry per CDR3 protein. The repertoire has under 150,000 distinct CDR3 sequences, under 25% of them found once; the top ten carry roughly 29%. Sample: glioma tissue, nonneoplastic brain tissue, or PBMCs (not recorded which). The receptor set was obtained from a human donor with low-grade glioma or glioblastoma, undergoing nonglioma brain surgery, or in good health (not recorded which).

This clonotype was detected a few times. The chain joins TRBV7-9 to TRBJ1-2; D possibly corresponds to TRBD1 (6 bases). The CDR3 length is 15 residues. The germline V and J ends were trimmed by 8 bases and 0 bases, with 16 bases remaining between them. Germline CDR1 reads SEHNR; CDR2 reads FQNEAQ (reference sequence). CDR3 coding DNA: TGTGCCAGCGCCGGGACAACAGATTCTAACTATGGCTACACCTTC. This encodes CASAGTTDSNYGYTF.

The chain carries TRBV20-1 and TRBJ1-2, with D possibly matching TRBD1 (5 bases). Germline V gives CDR1 DFQATT, CDR2 SNEGSKA (reference sequence). The CDR3 loop spans 9 amino acids. CDR3 in amino acids: CRPGGRYTF. The CDR3 DNA reads as TGCCGCCCCGGGGGTCGCTACACCTTC.

Here the CDR3 DNA reads TGTGCCAGCGGACCTATCTGGGGGGTGGGAAACACTGAAGCTTTCTTT. The encoded protein is CASGPIWGVGNTEAFF. The chain is built from TRBV2 and TRBJ1-1; a weak D match, TRBD1 (5 bases). The CDR3 covers 16 residues. CDR1 and CDR2 from the germline V gene are SNHLY and FYNNEI. V lost 8 bases and J lost 2, with 21 bases in between.

This clonotype has just a few counts. The rearrangement uses TRBV28 and TRBJ1-3, with 7 bases fitting TRBD1. Trimming cost V 6 bases and J 4 bases; bases outside gene matches: 9. The CDR3 has 15 residues. Germline CDR1 MDHEN, CDR2 SYDVKM. The CDR3 loop reads CASRGGTEVGNTIYF. CDR3 bases: TGTGCCAGCAGGGGAGGGACAGAAGTCGGAAACACCATATATTTT. The whole variable domain, filled in from reference TRBV28 and TRBJ1-3, reads DVKVTQSSRYLVKRTGEKVFLECVQDMDHENMFWYRQDPGLGLRLIYFSYDVKMKEKGDIPEGYSVSREKKERFSLILESASTNQTSMYLCASRGGTEVGNTIYFGEGSWLTVV.

V usage is TRBV5-6 and J usage is TRBJ2-5; D is unresolved. Per germline, CDR1 SGHDT and CDR2 YYEEEE. The V end was cut by 1 base, the J end by 5 bases, with 9 bases between. The CDR3 runs to 13 residues. CDR3 residues: CASSLFGRETQYF. The DNA for the CDR3 is TGTGCCAGCAGCTTGTTCGGAAGGGAGACCCAGTACTTC.

This clonotype came up a few times. The chain uses TRBV6-4 and TRBJ1-1; D ambiguous. Deletions cut 5 bases from V and 9 bases from J, with 16 bases between. CDR3 length: 13 amino acids. Germline V gene sequence: CDR1 MRHNA, CDR2 SNTAGT. The CDR3 sequence: CASSPPRTGKAFF. The CDR3 nucleotides read TGTGCCAGCAGTCCCCCGCGAACTGGCAAAGCTTTCTTT.

This clonotype was counted only a few times. The chain has TRBV16 and TRBJ2-3; D gene uncertain. The V gene lost 4 bases and the J gene lost 7 bases, with 6 bases spanning the gap. Germline assignment: CDR1 KGHSY and CDR2 FQNENV. The CDR3 is 11 amino acids. The CDR3 nucleotides read TGTGCCAGCAGCCCCGATAATACGCAGTATTTT. Its protein product is CASSPDNTQYF.

The rearrangement joins TRBV6-6 to TRBJ1-3, with D unclear. Germline values: CDR1 MNHNY, CDR2 SVGAGI (reference sequence). The length of the CDR3 is 15 residues. The V end was cut by 6 bases, the J end by 0 bases, with 12 bases between. The CDR3 loop reads CASRPGSPSGNTIYF. Written as DNA, the CDR3 is TGTGCCAGCAGGCCGGGGAGTCCCTCTGGAAACACCATATATTTT.

V gene TRBV24-1 combines with J gene TRBJ2-1, with D possibly matching TRBD1 (6 bases). V was clipped by 3 bases and J by 0 bases, with 11 bases between them. Looked up from germline, CDR1 is KGHDR and CDR2 is SFDVKD. This CDR3 region has 16 residues. The CDR3 bases are TGTGCCACCAGTGATGGACAGTCCGGCTCCTACAATGAGCAGTTCTTC. The encoded protein is CATSDGQSGSYNEQFF.

The CDR3 bases are TGTGCCAGCAGCTTAAAGACCCCCTATAATTCACCCCTCCACTTT. Protein: CASSLKTPYNSPLHF. The chain couples TRBV12-3 or TRBV12-4 to TRBJ1-6; D is uncertain. Trimming left V 6 bases short and J 2 bases short, with 11 bases between. The CDR3 totals 15 residues.

The gene calls are TRBV12-3 or TRBV12-4 and TRBJ1-1; the D gene is possibly TRBD1 (6 bases). Trimming took off 5 bases at V and 5 bases at J, with 21 bases between the two ends. CDR3 length equals 16 residues. The CDR3 DNA sequence: TGTGCCAGCAGTCCCAGCGGGGGCGGGGTTGGGACTGAAGCTTTCTTT. Protein: CASSPSGGGVGTEAFF.

The table lists this clonotype with a few counts. The chain couples TRBV28 to TRBJ2-7, with D perhaps TRBD1 (5 bases). Germline V gives CDR1 MDHEN, CDR2 SYDVKM. V lost 5 bases, J lost 0 bases, and 11 bases lay in between. The CDR3 sequence is 14 residues long. CDR3: CASSRTGVSYEQYV. Here the CDR3 DNA reads TGTGCCAGCAGTAGAACAGGAGTCTCCTACGAGCAGTACGTC.

Concerning this clonotype itself: A read error may account for a junction end that differs from germline. The gene calls are TRBV7-6 and TRBJ1-4; no definite D call. Germline lookup yields CDR1 SGHVS and CDR2 FNYEAQ. This CDR3 comprises 15 residues. In nucleotides, the CDR3 is TGTGCTAGCAGTCCTCGGGAATCAACTAATGAAAAACTGTTTTTT. Translating gives CASSPRESTNEKLFF.

This clonotype was seen repeatedly, ten times or more. The chain couples TRBV5-1 to TRBJ2-1, with TRBD2 as a possible D gene (5 bases). The CDR3 has 14 residues. In germline, CDR1 is SGHRS, CDR2 YFSETQ. The V end was cut by 0 bases, the J end by 5 bases, with 9 bases between. CDR3 in amino acids: CASSLARGDNEQFF. CDR3 sequence (DNA): TGCGCCAGCAGCTTGGCTCGGGGAGACAATGAGCAGTTCTTC.

V is TRBV19 and J is TRBJ2-5, with 13 positions matching TRBD2. CDR1 is LNHDA, CDR2 SQIVND, per germline (reference sequence). Trimming took 3 bases from V and 3 from J; bases not matched to a gene: 4. The CDR3 is made up of 16 amino acids. CDR3 sequence (DNA): TGTGCCAGTAGTATGGGGACTAGCGGGGAAGAAGAGACCCAGTACTTC. This codes for CASSMGTSGEEETQYF.

This clonotype has just one count. The chain combines TRBV9 with TRBJ1-2, with D possibly TRBD1 on 5 matching bases. Germline V gene sequence: CDR1 SGDLS, CDR2 YYNGEE. V shed 3 bases and J shed 12 bases, with 12 bases lying between them. The CDR3 is made up of 11 amino acids. CDR3 bases: TGTGCCAGCAGCGGAAGGGGTCGCGACACCTTC. It encodes CASSGRGRDTF.

The V call is TRBV29-1, the J call TRBJ1-1, with a weak D call TRBD1 (6 bases). Per germline, CDR1 SQVTM and CDR2 ANQGSEA. The CDR3 contains 11 residues. Trimming stripped 7 bases from V and 11 bases from J, with 17 bases between. The CDR3 DNA follows: TGCAGCGCCGCTCGGGACATCGCCGCTTTCTTT. Translating it yields CSAARDIAAFF.

This clonotype was detected only a few times. The V call is TRBV20-1, the J call TRBJ2-3, with D possibly matching TRBD2 (7 bases). This CDR3 is 16 amino acids long. V was shortened by 4 bases and J by 2 bases, with 19 bases between the two germline ends. Per germline, CDR1 DFQATT and CDR2 SNEGSKA (reference sequence). The CDR3: CSATDGGTTFTDTQYF. In DNA, the CDR3 is TGCAGTGCTACCGACGGGGGGACAACCTTCACAGATACGCAGTATTTT.

This clonotype was counted only a few times. The chain combines TRBV7-2 with TRBJ2-3; 10 nucleotides line up with TRBD2. CDR1 is SGHTA and CDR2 is FQGNSA in the germline V gene. There are 19 residues in the CDR3. The V gene end was trimmed by 5 bases and the J gene end by 0 bases; junction bases not matched to a gene: 14. This chain's CDR3 is CASSRMGASGGTSTDTQYF. The CDR3 DNA reads TGTGCCAGCAGCCGCATGGGGGCTAGCGGGGGTACTAGCACAGATACGCAGTATTTT.

This clonotype came up many times. The chain employs TRBV6-1 and TRBJ1-5; no clear D. The CDR3 sequence is 15 residues long. CDR1 and CDR2 from the germline V gene are MNHNS and SASEGT. Trimming pared 8 bases from V and 0 bases from J, leaving 14 bases between. The DNA for the CDR3 is TGTGCCAGCCGAACCCACCTTAATAGCAATCAGCCCCAGCATTTT. Translated, it gives CASRTHLNSNQPQHF.

This clonotype was seen a handful of times. The J gene is TRBJ2-3, the V gene TRBV5-1; no clear D gene. The CDR3 is 12 residues long. V dropped 0 bases and J dropped 10 bases, with 9 bases sitting between them. Germline lookup yields CDR1 SGHRS and CDR2 YFSETQ. This chain's CDR3 is CASSLASQAQYF. CDR3 DNA: TGCGCCAGCAGCTTGGCGAGTCAGGCGCAGTATTTT.

In this sample, this clonotype turned up a few times. The chain uses TRBV7-2 and TRBJ1-2; possibly TRBD1 for D (6 bases). Germline values: CDR1 SGHTA, CDR2 FQGNSA. The CDR3 is 15 amino acids. Trimming removed 9 bases at V and 0 bases at J, with 17 bases between. Written as DNA, the CDR3 is TGTGCCAGTCATGTTTCAGGGGTCTCTAACTATGGCTACACCTTC. Protein product: CASHVSGVSNYGYTF.

The CDR3 nucleotides read TGTGCCAGCAGCCAAGGACAGTCCTCCTGGGCCCTCCACTTT. Residues: CASSQGQSSWALHF. V and J are TRBV7-2 and TRBJ1-6; possible D gene TRBD1, 6 bases. The CDR3 consists of 14 residues. Germline V CDR1 and CDR2: SGHTA, FQGNSA. V lost 5 bases, J lost 14 bases, and 19 bases lay in between.

Points on this clonotype: Germline and junction disagree at one end, which may indicate a read error. This sequence joins TRBV10-3 and TRBJ2-6, with D perhaps TRBD1 (6 bases). CDR1 ENHRY and CDR2 SYGVKD come from the germline V gene. The CDR3 has 16 amino acids. The CDR3 bases are TGTGCCATCAGGAGTGGGGCAGGGGCTGGGGCCAATGTCCTGACTTTC. Translated, it gives CAIRSGAGAGANVLTF.